The 26 T cell receptor beta chains below were found in one sample sequenced in a study of radiotherapy plus CTLA-4 blockade in lung cancer. Clones were sequenced by immunoSEQ multiplex PCR, and TCRdb holds only the in-frame ones, with some missing. The table shows more than 100,000 clones, with approximately 90% occurring only once. The material sequenced was peripheral blood, taken from a patient treated with radiotherapy plus ipilimumab. All receptors come from a human donor with non-small cell lung cancer that progressed on radiotherapy plus ipilimumab.

This chain joins TRBV6-5 and TRBJ1-2; 11 positions match TRBD1. This CDR3 has 14 amino acids. The J segment lost 8 bases and the V segment lost 6 bases, leaving 8 bases of the junction unmatched. Germline V gene data show CDR1 as MNHEY and CDR2 as SVGAGI. The CDR3 region is CASRIGQGAGGYTF. The CDR3 DNA is TGTGCCAGCAGGATAGGACAGGGGGCAGGGGGCTACACCTTC.

V and J are TRBV5-1 and TRBJ2-5; TRBD1 might be the D (6 bases). The CDR3 consists of 16 residues. CDR1 SGHRS and CDR2 YFSETQ come from the germline V gene. V was cut by 4 bases and J by 6 bases, with 22 bases left in between. Here the CDR3 DNA reads TGCGCCAGCAGCCTCAACCTTAGGCAGGGGCGGCAGACCCAGTACTTC. This encodes CASSLNLRQGRQTQYF.

The chain links TRBV5-4 to TRBJ1-2; 11 bases fit TRBD1. This CDR3 is 15 amino acids long. Germline V gene data show CDR1 as SGHNT and CDR2 as YYREEE (reference sequence). J lost 5 bases, V lost 1 base, and 4 bases had no gene match. The CDR3 loop reads CASSLRTGGIYGYTF. CDR3 nucleotides: TGTGCCAGCAGCTTGAGGACAGGGGGCATTTATGGCTACACCTTC.

The rearrangement links TRBV4-1 to TRBJ2-5, with no clear D. This CDR3 spans 14 amino acids. In germline, CDR1 is MGHRA, CDR2 YSYEKL. Between the trimmed V and J ends, which lost 1 base and 4 bases, there was a span of 10 bases. The CDR3 DNA reads TGCGCCAGCAGCCAAGTCCTCTTGGTAGAGACCCAGTACTTC. Protein sequence: CASSQVLLVETQYF.

This clone was seen only a few times. J is TRBJ1-1 and V is TRBV19; no reliable D call. Trimming removed 1 base from V and 4 bases from J, with 22 bases in between. The CDR3 totals 18 residues. The germline CDR1 and CDR2 sequences are LNHDA and SQIVND (reference sequence). The CDR3 is CASSIGAGLFQRGTEAFF. For the CDR3, the DNA is TGTGCCAGTAGTATAGGGGCCGGCCTTTTTCAACGGGGCACTGAAGCTTTCTTT.

CDR3 amino acids: CAISGGRRDTQYF. The CDR3 DNA reads as TGTGCCATCAGTGGAGGCAGAAGAGATACGCAGTATTTT. This chain links TRBV10-3 with TRBJ2-3, with D uncertain. Between the trimmed V and J ends, which lost 4 bases and 5 bases, there was a span of 10 bases. The CDR3 contains 13 residues. Germline-derived CDR1 and CDR2 are ENHRY and SYGVKD.

CDR3 residues: CAISVALFGQPQHF. The CDR3 DNA is TGTGCCATCAGTGTGGCCCTGTTCGGTCAGCCCCAGCATTTT. J is TRBJ1-5 and V is TRBV10-3; D uncertain. The CDR3 has 14 residues. The germline V and J ends were trimmed by 4 bases and 6 bases, with 13 bases remaining between them. Germline V lookup: CDR1 ENHRY, CDR2 SYGVKD.

The chain uses TRBV10-1 and TRBJ2-1, with 8 nucleotides matching TRBD2. The CDR3 has 17 residues. V shed 2 bases and J 3 bases; nucleotides not matched to a gene: 9. Germline V lookup: CDR1 WNHNN, CDR2 SYGVQD (reference sequence). CDR3: CASSEGVAGPLYNEQFF. CDR3 nucleotides: TGCGCCAGCAGTGAGGGGGTAGCGGGGCCCCTCTACAATGAGCAGTTCTTC.

The count of this clone is one. This chain uses TRBV6-5 with TRBJ1-1; D not resolved. Per germline, CDR1 MNHEY and CDR2 SVGAGI. Trimming removed 7 bases from V and 0 bases from J, with 9 bases in between. This CDR3 comprises 13 residues. CDR3 sequence: CASTSRLNTEAFF. As DNA, the CDR3 is TGTGCCAGCACCTCCCGGCTGAACACTGAAGCTTTCTTT.

V usage is TRBV15 and J usage is TRBJ2-1; D might be TRBD2 (6 bases). The germline V gene has CDR1 LNHNV and CDR2 YYDKDF (reference sequence). The CDR3 is 16 amino acids. V dropped 5 bases and J dropped 5 bases, with 19 bases sitting between them. CDR3 bases: TGTGCCACCAGCCCCTACCAAACGGGAGCCCACAATGAGCAGTTCTTC. This encodes CATSPYQTGAHNEQFF.

The V call is TRBV6-5, the J call TRBJ1-4; D is perhaps TRBD1 (5 bases). The CDR3 is 14 amino acids. CDR1 MNHEY and CDR2 SVGAGI come from the germline V gene. Trimming removed 8 bases at V and 8 bases at J, with 18 bases between. The CDR3 region is CASRDTGLREKLFF. The CDR3 DNA reads TGTGCCAGCCGCGATACAGGACTAAGGGAAAAACTGTTTTTT.

Here the CDR3 reads CSVQVTEQFF. The CDR3 DNA sequence: TGCAGCGTCCAGGTCACTGAGCAGTTCTTC. The chain employs TRBV29-1 and TRBJ2-1, with no clear D. The germline V and J ends were trimmed by 6 bases and 9 bases, with 9 bases remaining between them. The CDR3 is 10 amino acids. Germline values: CDR1 SQVTM, CDR2 ANQGSEA.

J is TRBJ2-1 and V is TRBV7-9, with D possibly being TRBD2 (6 bases). The V gene lost 0 bases and the J gene lost 7 bases, with 10 bases spanning the gap. CDR3 size: 14 residues. Germline V lookup: CDR1 SEHNR, CDR2 FQNEAQ (reference sequence). This CDR3 reads CASSLATRGNEQFF. The CDR3 DNA reads TGTGCCAGCAGCTTAGCGACTAGAGGGAATGAGCAGTTCTTC.

This sequence joins TRBV7-2 and TRBJ2-7; D is perhaps TRBD1 (5 bases). Germline assignment: CDR1 SGHTA and CDR2 FQGNSA. The CDR3 is made up of 13 amino acids. Trimming took off 3 bases at V and 7 bases at J, with 13 bases between the two ends. Written as DNA, the CDR3 is TGTGCCAGCAGCTTTCAGGGTCTGAGGGAGCAGTACTTC. Protein sequence: CASSFQGLREQYF.

The chain joins TRBV19 to TRBJ2-4; tentatively, D is TRBD1 (6 bases). CDR1 is LNHDA and CDR2 is SQIVND in the germline V gene (reference sequence). V lost 11 bases and J 3 bases, leaving 26 bases between the germline ends. The CDR3 has 17 amino acids. This chain's CDR3 is CASAQGKGFQVKNIQYF. Here the CDR3 DNA reads TGTGCCTCGGCTCAGGGGAAGGGTTTTCAGGTCAAAAACATTCAGTACTTC.

Here the CDR3 DNA reads TGTGCCTGGACTACGGGGCTCTCCGTCACCTTC. It is translated as CAWTTGLSVTF. V gene TRBV30 combines with J gene TRBJ1-2; a possible D gene is TRBD1 (5 bases). The V and J ends lost 4 bases and 13 bases respectively, with 16 bases between them. Germline CDR1 is GTSNPN and CDR2 is SVGIG (reference sequence). The CDR3 covers 11 residues.

The chain is built from TRBV29-1 and TRBJ2-7; D is unclear. This CDR3 is 12 amino acids long. Germline CDR1 is SQVTM and CDR2 is ANQGSEA. V shed 4 bases and J shed 2 bases, with 9 bases lying between them. For the CDR3, the DNA is TGCAGCGTTGCCCTGGCAGCCTACGAGCAGTACTTC. Protein product: CSVALAAYEQYF.

V usage is TRBV19 and J usage is TRBJ1-5, with D possibly matching TRBD1 (5 bases). The germline gives CDR1 LNHDA, CDR2 SQIVND (reference sequence). The germline V and J ends were trimmed by 0 bases and 5 bases, with 11 bases remaining between them. This CDR3 is 15 amino acids long. The CDR3 here is CASSIDLGPHQPQHF. The DNA of the CDR3 is TGTGCCAGTAGTATAGATCTGGGGCCTCATCAGCCCCAGCATTTT. The full variable domain, in which reference TRBV19 and TRBJ1-5 provide the parts outside the CDR3, is DGGITQSPKYLFRKEGQNVTLSCEQNLNHDAMYWYRQDPGQGLRLIYYSQIVNDFQKGDIAEGYSVSREKKESFPLTVTSAQKNPTAFYLCASSIDLGPHQPQHFGDGTRLSIL.

This sequence joins TRBV10-1 and TRBJ2-2; D is uncertain. CDR3 length: 13 amino acids. Trimming shortened V by 3 bases and J by 4 bases, and 6 bases separated the two germline ends. The germline gives CDR1 WNHNN, CDR2 SYGVQD (reference sequence). The CDR3 DNA reads as TGCGCCAGCAGTGACCGCCTCACCGGGGAGCTGTTTTTT. This sequence encodes CASSDRLTGELFF.

The genes are TRBV4-1 and TRBJ2-3; TRBD2 agrees at 8 bases. Looked up from germline, CDR1 is MGHRA and CDR2 is YSYEKL. With 2 bases clipped from V and 4 bases from J, the junction kept 5 bases outside the gene matches. The CDR3 runs 15 residues. The CDR3, as DNA: TGCGCCAGCAGCCAAAGCGGGAGTGCCCCAGATACGCAGTATTTT. It yields the protein CASSQSGSAPDTQYF.

The chain combines TRBV6-1 with TRBJ2-1, with TRBD2 matching 7 bases. V shed 6 bases, J shed 4 bases, and the junction held 6 bases outside the gene matches. This CDR3 has 14 amino acids. Germline CDR1 MNHNS, CDR2 SASEGT. The CDR3: CASSLAEGYNEQFF. CDR3 coding DNA: TGTGCCAGCAGCCTAGCGGAGGGGTACAATGAGCAGTTCTTC.

The chain employs TRBV6-5 and TRBJ2-5, with D possibly matching TRBD1 (7 bases). Germline-derived CDR1 and CDR2 are MNHEY and SVGAGI. The CDR3 length is 14 residues. V dropped 5 bases and J dropped 5 bases, with 15 bases sitting between them. The DNA for the CDR3 is TGTGCCAGCAGTCTGACAGGGACTGATGAGACCCAGTACTTC. It translates to CASSLTGTDETQYF.

For this clone: Compared with germline, one end of the junction differs, possibly owing to a read error. J is TRBJ1-1 and V is TRBV5-5; no clear D. Germline-derived CDR1 and CDR2 are SGHKS and YYEKEE (reference sequence). CDR3 length: 14 amino acids. The CDR3 spells CAGSRLTGNTEAFF. The CDR3 DNA is TGTGCCGGCAGCCGCCTGACGGGGAACACTGAAGCTTTCTTT.

J is TRBJ1-2 and V is TRBV6-5; D uncertain. The germline V and J ends were trimmed by 2 bases and 8 bases, with 15 bases remaining between them. Germline assignment: CDR1 MNHEY and CDR2 SVGAGI. This CDR3 spans 14 amino acids. Written as DNA, the CDR3 is TGTGCCAGCAGTTACGGACGTCCCGGAGGAGGCTACACCTTC. It is translated as CASSYGRPGGGYTF.

The chain combines TRBV2 with TRBJ2-7; TRBD2 matches 13 bases. Germline CDR1 SNHLY, CDR2 FYNNEI. CDR3 length equals 15 residues. J was trimmed by 3 bases and V by 7 bases; bases with no gene match: 6. CDR3 DNA sequence: TGTGCCAGCACCCGACTAGCGGGAGGAGGCTACGAGCAGTACTTC. It codes for CASTRLAGGGYEQYF.

This chain uses TRBV4-2 with TRBJ2-2, with 10 nucleotides matching TRBD2. The CDR3 is made up of 15 amino acids. Trimming at V came to 0 bases and at J to 8 bases, leaving 3 bases not matched to a gene. Germline V lookup: CDR1 LGHNA, CDR2 YNFKEQ. The CDR3 bases are TGTGCCAGCAGCCAAGAACTAGCGGGATGGGGGGAGCTGTTTTTT. Encoded protein: CASSQELAGWGELFF.